The next 22 T cell receptor beta chains were all read from a single sample in a study of response to subunit inactivated influenza vaccine (dated by TCRdb to 2017 to 2018). Library prep was done by RT-PCR. The sequencing machine was an Illumina HiSeq 2500. Using fastp at Q25 and MiXCR, TCRdb reprocessed the public reads and kept productive beta chains. Each record represents a unique CDR3 protein, reported with the most common genes and DNA among its rows. In this sample the table shows a few hundred thousand distinct CDR3 sequences, less than 15% of which occur a single time. Jointly, the top ten make up 11% of the sample. The sample consisted of PBMCs from blood, taken roughly 12 days after vaccination. The receptors stem from a man aged 45-65 years who received an inactivated influenza vaccine. Donor details come from another sample of the same person, matched by shared clones.

This clonotype was observed a few times. This chain joins TRBV24-1 and TRBJ2-7; D remains ambiguous. Trimming left V 0 bases short and J 5 bases short, with 4 bases between. Germline CDR1 and CDR2: KGHDR and SFDVKD. CDR3 length: 12 amino acids. For the CDR3, the DNA is TGTGCCACCAGTGATTTGTTGGACGAGCAGTACTTC. Encoded protein: CATSDLLDEQYF.

The sample holds many counts of this clonotype. The chain uses TRBV29-1 and TRBJ1-1; D is unclear. With 4 bases removed from V and 0 bases from J, the gap between germline ends came to 6 bases. Germline V gives CDR1 SQVTM, CDR2 ANQGSEA. This CDR3 contains 12 residues. The CDR3 sequence: CSVGTVNTEAFF. The DNA of the CDR3 is TGCAGCGTTGGGACGGTGAACACTGAAGCTTTCTTT. The full variable domain, its missing parts supplied by reference TRBV29-1 and TRBJ1-1, is SAVISQKPSRDICQRGTSLTIQCQVDSQVTMMFWYRQQPGQSLTLIATANQGSEATYESGFVIDKFPISRPNLTFSTLTVSNMSPEDSSIYLCSVGTVNTEAFFGQGTRLTVV.

The chain carries TRBV9 and TRBJ2-5, with TRBD1 matching over 7 bases. J gave up 4 bases and V 2 bases, and 8 bases lay outside the gene matches. Looked up from germline, CDR1 is SGDLS and CDR2 is YYNGEE. The CDR3 contains 15 residues. The CDR3 sequence is CASSVRQGSGETQYF. CDR3 in DNA: TGTGCCAGCAGCGTCAGACAGGGAAGCGGAGAGACCCAGTACTTC.

This clonotype was found a few times. This chain links TRBV30 with TRBJ1-4, with TRBD1 matching 7 bases. The ends lost 2 bases at V and 14 bases at J; junction bases unmatched: 8. The CDR3 consists of 12 residues. Germline V gene data show CDR1 as GTSNPN and CDR2 as SVGIG (reference sequence). CDR3 sequence (DNA): TGTGCCTGGAGTCAACCGGGACAGAGTCTGTTTTTT. This sequence encodes CAWSQPGQSLFF.

This clonotype was counted only a few times. CDR3 sequence reads: CASSPTTRVTYNEQFF. The CDR3 DNA follows: TGTGCCAGCAGCCCGACAACCAGGGTGACCTACAATGAGCAGTTCTTC. This sequence joins TRBV11-2 and TRBJ2-1; weak D call: TRBD1 (5 bases). The CDR3 length is 16 residues. V shed 5 bases and J shed 2 bases, with 16 bases lying between them. Germline V lookup: CDR1 SGHAT, CDR2 FQNNGV.

The V call is TRBV6-1, the J call TRBJ2-3; TRBD2 matches 11 bases. CDR1 is MNHNS and CDR2 is SASEGT in the germline V gene. The CDR3 contains 16 residues. The trim removed 3 bases at V and 0 bases at J, leaving 2 bases unmatched. CDR3: CASSERLAGSTDTQYF. DNA for the CDR3: TGTGCCAGCAGTGAGAGACTAGCGGGGAGCACAGATACGCAGTATTTT.

The sample holds a few counts of this clonotype. The rearrangement uses TRBV27 and TRBJ2-7, with D possibly being TRBD1 (5 bases). Per germline, CDR1 MNHEY and CDR2 SMNVEV (reference sequence). V lost 5 bases and J lost 2, with 13 bases in between. There are 14 residues in the CDR3. The CDR3 protein is CASSPGPSPYEQYF. In DNA, the CDR3 is TGTGCCAGCAGTCCAGGGCCCAGTCCCTACGAGCAGTACTTC.

The chain is built from TRBV7-6 and TRBJ2-7; 9 positions agree with TRBD1. V was pared by 5 bases and J by 6 bases, with 8 bases of the junction left unmatched. The germline gives CDR1 SGHVS, CDR2 FNYEAQ. The CDR3 covers 14 residues. For the CDR3, the DNA is TGTGCCAGCAGCAATCTTACAGGGGGCGGCGAGCAGTACTTC. As protein: CASSNLTGGGEQYF.

As for this clonotype: This may stem from a read error, because a much larger clone lies one nucleotide away. The chain is built from TRBV18 and TRBJ2-1; 7 bases map to TRBD1. The germline V gene has CDR1 KGHSH and CDR2 LQKENI. There are 16 residues in the CDR3. The CDR3, as DNA: TGTACCAGCTCAACCCGGACAGGAAAATCCTACAATGAGCAGTTCTTC. It encodes CTSSTRTGKSYNEQFF.

V is TRBV7-7 and J is TRBJ2-5; unclear D gene. The CDR3 spans 14 residues. The germline V gene encodes CDR1 SSHAT and CDR2 FNYEAQ (reference sequence). Deletions cut 5 bases from V and 5 bases from J, with 15 bases between. The CDR3 loop is CASSRDRMPETQYF. DNA of the CDR3: TGTGCCAGCAGCCGAGACCGGATGCCGGAGACCCAGTACTTC.

The chain carries TRBV14 and TRBJ2-2; no clear D gene. Trimming cost V 3 bases and J 1 base, with 3 bases left between them. The CDR3 runs to 13 residues. Germline loops: CDR1 SGHDN, CDR2 FVKESK. The CDR3 bases are TGTGCCAGCAGCCACCAGAACACCGGGGAGCTGTTTTTT. Amino acids: CASSHQNTGELFF.

This rearrangement joins TRBV19 to TRBJ2-5, with 7 bases lining up with TRBD1. The CDR3 extends over 14 amino acids. Trimming cost V 10 bases and J 6 bases; bases outside gene matches: 14. Germline V gives CDR1 LNHDA, CDR2 SQIVND (reference sequence). For the CDR3, the DNA is TGTGCCACTGGGACAGCTATTCACGGGAAGACCCAGTACTTC. Its protein product is CATGTAIHGKTQYF. Full variable domain (missing parts from reference TRBV19 and TRBJ2-5): DGGITQSPKYLFRKEGQNVTLSCEQNLNHDAMYWYRQDPGQGLRLIYYSQIVNDFQKGDIAEGYSVSREKKESFPLTVTSAQKNPTAFYLCATGTAIHGKTQYFGPGTRLLVL.

This clonotype has more than one count but fewer than ten. The CDR3 bases are TGTGCCAGCAGTTTTATGTGGGAGGGGACAGATACGCAGTATTTT. This translates into CASSFMWEGTDTQYF. This chain connects TRBV28 to TRBJ2-3, with 7 bases matching TRBD2. V gave up 3 bases and J gave up 3 bases; unmatched junction bases: 6. This CDR3 comprises 15 residues. Germline loops: CDR1 MDHEN, CDR2 SYDVKM.

In its sample, this clonotype was seen a few times. The rearrangement joins TRBV20-1 to TRBJ1-1; D ambiguous. This CDR3 comprises 14 residues. V dropped 1 base and J dropped 8 bases, with 17 bases sitting between them. Germline V gene lookup returns CDR1 DFQATT and CDR2 SNEGSKA (reference sequence). This CDR3 reads CSARGAGRVTEAFF. CDR3 sequence (DNA): TGCAGTGCTAGAGGGGCGGGTCGGGTCACCGAAGCTTTCTTT.

This clonotype was observed a few times. This chain connects TRBV7-2 to TRBJ2-1; 8 bases are shared with TRBD2. The CDR3 consists of 16 residues. The junction had 7 bases not matched to a gene; V was cut back by 0 bases and J by 6 bases. CDR1 is SGHTA, CDR2 FQGNSA, per germline. The CDR3 sequence is CASSLATGLAVNEQFF. The CDR3 nucleotides are TGTGCCAGCAGCTTAGCGACCGGACTAGCCGTCAATGAGCAGTTCTTC.

The chain employs TRBV5-6 and TRBJ2-7, with 8 bases aligning to TRBD2. The CDR3 consists of 16 residues. The V gene end was trimmed by 0 bases and the J gene end by 3 bases; junction bases not matched to a gene: 8. CDR1 and CDR2 from the germline V gene are SGHDT and YYEEEE. CDR3 in DNA: TGTGCCAGCAGCTTGGTTAGCGGGGCAGTTAGCTACGAGCAGTACTTC. This codes for CASSLVSGAVSYEQYF.

This clonotype was counted many times. The V gene is TRBV7-2, the J gene TRBJ2-3; D not certain. The CDR3 covers 13 residues. The germline V and J ends were trimmed by 5 bases and 3 bases, with 9 bases remaining between them. The germline V gene encodes CDR1 SGHTA and CDR2 FQGNSA. DNA for the CDR3: TGTGCCAGCAGCACTGGACGAACAGATACGCAGTATTTT. Protein product: CASSTGRTDTQYF.

As for this clonotype: One end of the junction fails to match germline, which may point to a read error. The CDR3 protein is CATRQGSNTGELYF. CDR3 coding DNA: TGTGCCACCCGACAGGGGTCCAACACCGGGGAGCTGTATTTT. This rearrangement joins TRBV15 to TRBJ2-2; 8 nucleotides match TRBD1. The CDR3 contains 14 residues. Germline V lookup: CDR1 LNHNV, CDR2 YYDKDF (reference sequence).

The CDR3 DNA is TGCGCCAGCAGCTATCAGACTAGCGGGGCCGAAACGGATGAGCAGTTCTTC. Translated, it gives CASSYQTSGAETDEQFF. The chain is built from TRBV4-3 and TRBJ2-1; 11 bases are a match to TRBD2. J gave up 8 bases and V 5 bases, and 14 bases lay outside the gene matches. The CDR3 loop spans 17 amino acids. Per the germline V gene, CDR1 is LGHNA and CDR2 is YSLEER.

The table lists this clonotype with a few counts. The V gene is TRBV4-2, the J gene TRBJ2-2; D is possibly TRBD1 or TRBD2 (6 bases each). The germline CDR1 and CDR2 sequences are LGHNA and YNFKEQ. CDR3 length equals 18 residues. Trimming shortened V by 0 bases and J by 0 bases, and 14 bases separated the two germline ends. The CDR3 here is CASSQEEGRTANTGELFF. The CDR3 DNA follows: TGTGCCAGCAGCCAAGAAGAAGGGAGGACAGCGAACACCGGGGAGCTGTTTTTT.

This clonotype was found a few times. The chain joins TRBV7-3 to TRBJ2-1, with unresolved D. The germline V gene has CDR1 SGHTA and CDR2 FQGTGA. The CDR3 loop spans 14 amino acids. The V end lost 6 bases, the J end lost 10 bases, and 19 bases lay between the germline ends. CDR3 sequence reads: CASSPENSPLEQFF. In DNA form, the CDR3 reads TGTGCCAGCAGTCCTGAGAACAGCCCTTTAGAGCAGTTCTTC.

The chain couples TRBV4-2 to TRBJ2-5; TRBD1 might be the D (6 bases). V lost 2 bases to trimming and J lost 1 base, with 14 bases between them. The CDR3 runs 16 residues. Germline V gene sequence: CDR1 LGHNA, CDR2 YNFKEQ. CDR3 in DNA: TGTGCCAGCAGCCAAATCGGCTGGACAGCCCAAGAGACCCAGTACTTC. It encodes CASSQIGWTAQETQYF.